These 23 T cell receptor beta chains were sequenced from one sample in a study of T cell repertoires in cytomegalovirus infection. Via MiXCR, TCRdb re-called the reads, giving one row per CDR3 protein. The sample shows 100,000 to 150,000 distinct CDR3 sequences, more than 30% of them seen only once. Their recognized antigens are unknown. The source was CD8+ T cells from cultured PBMCs, collected from culture after CMV antigen stimulation. All receptors derive from a human donor in good health (CMV status not recorded). Some clones in this sample may be carry-over from other donors' samples.

The rearrangement uses TRBV5-4 and TRBJ2-2; tentative D call: TRBD1 (5 bases). Germline CDR1 reads SGHNT; CDR2 reads YYREEE (reference sequence). Trimming left V 0 bases short and J 0 bases short, with 15 bases between. The CDR3 covers 18 residues. CDR3 nucleotides: TGTGCCAGCAGCTTGGCCGGACACCTAACCACGAACACCGGGGAGCTGTTTTTT. It codes for CASSLAGHLTTNTGELFF.

In its sample, this clonotype was seen a few times. This sequence joins TRBV7-2 and TRBJ1-5; D ambiguous. The V gene lost 1 base and the J gene lost 6 bases, with 13 bases spanning the gap. The germline V gene has CDR1 SGHTA and CDR2 FQGNSA. The CDR3 is made up of 15 amino acids. The CDR3 sequence is CASSLGPIAGQPQHF. DNA for the CDR3: TGTGCCAGCAGCTTAGGGCCCATAGCCGGTCAGCCCCAGCATTTT.

The gene calls are TRBV27 and TRBJ1-2; TRBD1 aligns across 7 bases. The CDR3 is 16 residues long. CDR1 MNHEY and CDR2 SMNVEV come from the germline V gene (reference sequence). J lost 2 bases, V lost 0 bases, and 6 bases had no gene match. The CDR3 nucleotides read TGTGCCAGCAGTTTATCGTCCGGGACAGTAAACTATGGCTACACCTTC. Its protein product is CASSLSSGTVNYGYTF.

Ten or more counts support this clonotype. The chain carries TRBV9 and TRBJ1-2; 7 bases agree with TRBD1. After removal of 4 bases from V and 5 bases from J, the junction contained 2 bases not matched to a gene. Per the germline V gene, CDR1 is SGDLS and CDR2 is YYNGEE. This CDR3 has 12 residues. DNA for the CDR3: TGTGCCAGCAGCTCACAGGGGTATGGCTACACCTTC. Residues: CASSSQGYGYTF.

About this clonotype itself: Sequence at one end of the junction differs from germline and may be a read error. This chain connects TRBV7-8 to TRBJ2-7; D uncertain. Per the germline V gene, CDR1 is SGHVS and CDR2 is FQNEAQ. The CDR3 runs to 15 residues. CDR3 loop: CASTTTAWVSNEQYF. For the CDR3, the DNA is TGTGCCAGCACCACTACGGCCTGGGTCTCCAACGAGCAGTACTTC.

This clonotype was seen a handful of times. The rearrangement joins TRBV27 to TRBJ1-3; TRBD1 might be the D (6 bases). CDR1 is MNHEY, CDR2 SMNVEV, per germline (reference sequence). The V end lost 4 bases, the J end lost 2 bases, and 6 bases lay between the germline ends. This CDR3 region has 13 residues. The CDR3 bases are TGTGCCAGCAGTTCAGGGGCTGGAAACACCATATATTTT. This translates into CASSSGAGNTIYF.

The CDR3 spells CASSLMGLADYNEQFF. CDR3 in DNA: TGTGCCAGCAGCTTAATGGGACTAGCGGACTACAATGAGCAGTTCTTC. The chain joins TRBV7-9 to TRBJ2-1, with 11 positions matching TRBD2. Per germline, CDR1 SEHNR and CDR2 FQNEAQ (reference sequence). V trimming: 2 bases; J trimming: 3 bases; junction bases outside the gene matches: 3. The CDR3 loop spans 16 amino acids.

The chain is built from TRBV6-6 and TRBJ1-1; a possible D gene is TRBD1 (6 bases). V was pared by 2 bases and J by 1 base, with 11 bases between. Germline V gives CDR1 MNHNY, CDR2 SVGAGI (reference sequence). The CDR3 consists of 15 residues. The CDR3 sequence: CASSYVGHPNTEAFF. Written as DNA, the CDR3 is TGTGCCAGCAGTTACGTGGGACATCCGAACACTGAAGCTTTCTTT.

Only a few counts were recorded for this clonotype. The chain employs TRBV29-1 and TRBJ2-1; D is possibly TRBD1 (6 bases). Trimming stripped 3 bases from V and 0 bases from J, with 18 bases between. Germline assignment: CDR1 SQVTM and CDR2 ANQGSEA. The CDR3 runs 17 residues. This CDR3 is CSVDGRQGQSSYNEQFF. The CDR3 region has the DNA TGCAGCGTTGATGGTCGCCAGGGGCAAAGCTCCTACAATGAGCAGTTCTTC.

This clonotype turned up a few times. This chain joins TRBV2 and TRBJ2-7; perhaps D is TRBD1 or TRBD2 (6 bases each). This CDR3 is 15 amino acids long. The V gene lost 3 bases and the J gene lost 3 bases, with 15 bases spanning the gap. Germline values: CDR1 SNHLY, CDR2 FYNNEI. DNA of the CDR3: TGTGCCAGCAGTGAGGATCGGGGGCCGGGCTACGAGCAGTACTTC. Translated, it gives CASSEDRGPGYEQYF.

This clonotype was seen repeatedly, ten times or more. The chain uses TRBV12-3 or TRBV12-4 and TRBJ2-5; 9 bases agree with TRBD1. The ends lost 6 bases at V and 5 bases at J; junction bases unmatched: 10. There are 15 residues in the CDR3. CDR3 loop: CASRGTGGLGETQYF. DNA of the CDR3: TGTGCCAGCAGGGGTACAGGGGGCTTGGGGGAGACCCAGTACTTC.

A few counts support this clonotype. The J gene is TRBJ1-5, the V gene TRBV12-3 or TRBV12-4, with no clear D. The CDR3 contains 14 residues. V was shortened by 3 bases and J by 3 bases, with 9 bases between the two germline ends. CDR3 residues: CASSFLADNQPQHF. The CDR3 DNA follows: TGTGCCAGCAGTTTCCTGGCAGACAATCAGCCCCAGCATTTT.

This clonotype occurred a few times. The V and J genes are TRBV19 and TRBJ1-5; D ambiguous. V was trimmed by 1 base and J by 2 bases, leaving 9 bases between them. CDR1 and CDR2 (germline): LNHDA, SQIVND (reference sequence). There are 15 residues in the CDR3. The CDR3 DNA reads TGTGCCAGTAGTATAGGGCGCGGTGGCAATCAGCCCCAGCATTTT. Residues: CASSIGRGGNQPQHF.

The V gene is TRBV10-3, the J gene TRBJ2-5; D perhaps matches TRBD1 (6 bases). The CDR3 runs 16 residues. The ends were cut back, 0 bases at V and 1 base at J, with 12 bases in the middle. Germline-derived CDR1 and CDR2 are ENHRY and SYGVKD. The CDR3 protein is CAISESGTGIQETQYF. In nucleotides, the CDR3 is TGTGCCATCAGTGAGTCGGGAACAGGGATCCAAGAGACCCAGTACTTC.

This clonotype was detected only a few times. The V call is TRBV4-1, the J call TRBJ1-2; weak D call: TRBD1 (6 bases). V was cut by 0 bases and J by 6 bases, with 17 bases left in between. Per the germline V gene, CDR1 is MGHRA and CDR2 is YSYEKL. This CDR3 is built from 16 residues. The CDR3 DNA is TGCGCCAGCAGCCAAGAGGTTCGGGCGGGGGCGAATGGCTACACCTTC. The encoded protein is CASSQEVRAGANGYTF.

The chain has TRBV6-2 or TRBV6-3 and TRBJ2-7; 12 bases line up with TRBD1. The CDR3 extends over 19 amino acids. Germline V gene lookup returns CDR1 MNHEY and CDR2 SVGEGT. V shed 7 bases, J shed 2 bases, and the junction held 18 bases outside the gene matches. The DNA of the CDR3 is TGTGCCAGCAACCCCCGTCGGGGGGCCGGGGACAGGGGGCCCTACGAGCAGTACTTC. Translating it yields CASNPRRGAGDRGPYEQYF.

This clonotype was recorded a few times. The genes are TRBV7-9 and TRBJ1-2, with D unresolved. Germline CDR1 and CDR2: SEHNR and FQNEAQ (reference sequence). Between the trimmed V and J ends, which lost 0 bases and 8 bases, there was a span of 10 bases. This CDR3 has 13 residues. The CDR3 sequence is CASSLADSLGYTF. The CDR3 DNA follows: TGTGCCAGCAGCTTAGCCGACTCCCTAGGCTACACCTTC.

As regards this clonotype: Sequence at one end of the junction differs from germline and may be a read error. J is TRBJ2-2 and V is TRBV6-1; D remains unclear. Germline CDR1 reads MNHNS; CDR2 reads SASEGT. The CDR3 totals 13 residues. The CDR3 nucleotides are TGTGACAGCAGTGAATGGGACACCGGGGAGCTGTTTTTT. Translating it yields CDSSEWDTGELFF.

The chain is built from TRBV6-2 or TRBV6-3 and TRBJ1-1; D unclear. Looked up from germline, CDR1 is MNHEY and CDR2 is SVGEGT. V lost 6 bases and J lost 6, with 14 bases in between. The CDR3 runs to 13 residues. The DNA for the CDR3 is TGTGCCAGCAGCCTGGGTTCTGGTCCTGAAGCTTTCTTT. Translating it yields CASSLGSGPEAFF.

This clonotype has a handful of counts. This sequence joins TRBV7-6 and TRBJ1-4, with 10 bases aligning to TRBD1. From germline, CDR1 is SGHVS and CDR2 FNYEAQ. Trimming removed 5 bases from V and 6 bases from J; junction bases left unmatched: 6. This CDR3 has 15 amino acids. DNA for the CDR3: TGTGCCAGCAGCGCGGGACAGGGGTTTTATGAAAAACTGTTTTTT. The encoded protein is CASSAGQGFYEKLFF.

This clonotype was counted a few times. The V call is TRBV25-1, the J call TRBJ2-5; tentatively, D is TRBD1 or TRBD2 (5 bases each). This CDR3 region has 18 residues. Germline assignment: CDR1 MGHDK and CDR2 SYGVNS. Trimming pared 2 bases from V and 5 bases from J, leaving 24 bases between. CDR3 region: CASSEGGMAGEVWETQYF. In DNA, the CDR3 is TGTGCCAGCAGTGAAGGGGGAATGGCGGGCGAAGTCTGGGAGACCCAGTACTTC.

This clonotype came up many times. The genes are TRBV6-5 and TRBJ1-6; no clear D gene. From germline, CDR1 is MNHEY and CDR2 SVGAGI. The CDR3 is 15 residues long. Deletions cut 1 base from V and 10 bases from J, with 14 bases between. The CDR3 protein is CASSYLGSEGSPLHF. The CDR3 DNA follows: TGTGCCAGCAGTTACTTAGGCTCCGAAGGATCACCCCTCCACTTT.

The gene calls are TRBV12-3 or TRBV12-4 and TRBJ2-3; TRBD1 aligns across 7 bases. Unmatched junction bases numbered 10, after V lost 6 bases and J lost 4 bases. CDR3 length: 15 amino acids. In nucleotides, the CDR3 is TGTGCCAGCAGCGAGACAGGGATCCGGGCAGATACGCAGTATTTT. Translation: CASSETGIRADTQYF.